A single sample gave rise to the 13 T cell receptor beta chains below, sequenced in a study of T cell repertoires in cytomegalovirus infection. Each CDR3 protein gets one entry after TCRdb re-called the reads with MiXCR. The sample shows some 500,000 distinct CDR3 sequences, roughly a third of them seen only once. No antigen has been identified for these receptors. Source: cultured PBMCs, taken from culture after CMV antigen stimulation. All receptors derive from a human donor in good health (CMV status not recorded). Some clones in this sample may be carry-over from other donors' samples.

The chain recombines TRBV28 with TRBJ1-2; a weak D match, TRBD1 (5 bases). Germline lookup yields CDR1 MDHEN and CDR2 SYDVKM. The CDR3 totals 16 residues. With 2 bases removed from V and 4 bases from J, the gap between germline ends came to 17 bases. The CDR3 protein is CASSLLGSGGSYGYTF. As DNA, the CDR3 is TGTGCCAGCAGTTTACTCGGGTCGGGGGGTTCCTATGGCTACACCTTC.

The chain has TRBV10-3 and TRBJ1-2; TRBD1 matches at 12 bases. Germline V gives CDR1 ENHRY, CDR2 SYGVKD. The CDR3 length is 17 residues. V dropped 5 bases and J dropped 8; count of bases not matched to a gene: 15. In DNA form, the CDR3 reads TGTGCCATCAGTTTCGGGACAGGGGGCGATTTCCTCCGGGGCTACACCTTC. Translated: CAISFGTGGDFLRGYTF.

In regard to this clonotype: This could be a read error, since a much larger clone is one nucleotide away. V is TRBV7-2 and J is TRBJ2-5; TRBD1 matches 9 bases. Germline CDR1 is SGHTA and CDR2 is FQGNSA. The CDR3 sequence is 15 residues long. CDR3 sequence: CASSPGQGGQETQNF. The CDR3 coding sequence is TGTGCCAGCAGCCCGGGACAGGGTGGGCAAGAGACCCAGAACTTC.

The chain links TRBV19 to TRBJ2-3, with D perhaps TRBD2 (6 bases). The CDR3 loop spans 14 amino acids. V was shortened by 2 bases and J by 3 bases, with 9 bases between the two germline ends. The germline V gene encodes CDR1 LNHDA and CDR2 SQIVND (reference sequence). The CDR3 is CASSIRERTDTQYF. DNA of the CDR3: TGTGCCAGTAGTATACGGGAGAGGACAGATACGCAGTATTTT.

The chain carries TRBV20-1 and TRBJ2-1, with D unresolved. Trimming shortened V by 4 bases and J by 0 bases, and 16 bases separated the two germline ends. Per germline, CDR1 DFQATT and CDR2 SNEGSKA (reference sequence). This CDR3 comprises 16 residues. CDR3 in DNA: TGCAGTGCTATCAAGACTTTTACCATCTCCTACAATGAGCAGTTCTTC. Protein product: CSAIKTFTISYNEQFF.

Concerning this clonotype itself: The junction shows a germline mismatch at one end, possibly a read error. CDR3 loop: CASSPIAGGPGEQFF. CDR3 DNA: TGTGCTAGCAGCCCTATAGCGGGAGGGCCGGGAGAGCAGTTCTTC. The chain is built from TRBV7-6 and TRBJ2-1; 11 nucleotides align to TRBD2. The CDR3 contains 15 residues. Germline-derived CDR1 and CDR2 are SGHVS and FNYEAQ.

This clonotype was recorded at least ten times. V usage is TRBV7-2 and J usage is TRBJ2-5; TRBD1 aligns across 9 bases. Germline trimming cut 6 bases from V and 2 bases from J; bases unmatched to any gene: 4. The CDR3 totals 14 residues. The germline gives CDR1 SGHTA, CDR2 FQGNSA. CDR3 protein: CASRQGTGQETQYF. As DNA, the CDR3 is TGTGCCAGCAGACAGGGGACAGGGCAAGAGACCCAGTACTTC.

CDR3 loop: CASSQEGLGMEQYF. DNA for the CDR3: TGCGCCAGCAGCCAAGAGGGGCTAGGGATGGAGCAGTACTTC. J is TRBJ2-7 and V is TRBV4-3; D might be TRBD1 (5 bases). Germline-derived CDR1 and CDR2 are LGHNA and YSLEER. Deletions cut 0 bases from V and 7 bases from J, with 13 bases between. The CDR3 is 14 amino acids.

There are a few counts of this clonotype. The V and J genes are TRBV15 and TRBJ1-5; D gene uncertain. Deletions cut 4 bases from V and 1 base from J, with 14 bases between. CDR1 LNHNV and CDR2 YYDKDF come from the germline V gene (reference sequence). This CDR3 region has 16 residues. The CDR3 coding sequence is TGTGCCACCAGCATGCCTCCGGGTGGAAGCAATCAGCCCCAGCATTTT. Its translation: CATSMPPGGSNQPQHF.

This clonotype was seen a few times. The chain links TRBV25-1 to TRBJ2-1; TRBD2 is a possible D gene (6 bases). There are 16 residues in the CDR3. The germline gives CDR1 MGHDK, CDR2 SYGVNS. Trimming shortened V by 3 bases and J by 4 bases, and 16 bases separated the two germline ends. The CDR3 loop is CASSDFSGANYNEQFF. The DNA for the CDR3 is TGTGCCAGCAGTGATTTTTCGGGAGCAAATTACAATGAGCAGTTCTTC.

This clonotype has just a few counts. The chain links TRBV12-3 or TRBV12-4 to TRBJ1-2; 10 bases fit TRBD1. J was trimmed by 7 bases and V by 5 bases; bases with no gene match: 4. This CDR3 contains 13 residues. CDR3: CASSPGTGVGYTF. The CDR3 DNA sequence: TGTGCCAGCAGTCCCGGGACAGGGGTTGGCTACACCTTC.

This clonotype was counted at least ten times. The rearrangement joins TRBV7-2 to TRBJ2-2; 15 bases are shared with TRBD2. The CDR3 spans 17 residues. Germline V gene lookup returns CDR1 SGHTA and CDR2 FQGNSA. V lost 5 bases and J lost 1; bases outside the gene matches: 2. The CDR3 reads CASSPGLAGGNTGELFF. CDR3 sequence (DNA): TGTGCCAGCAGCCCGGGACTAGCGGGGGGGAACACCGGGGAGCTGTTTTTT.

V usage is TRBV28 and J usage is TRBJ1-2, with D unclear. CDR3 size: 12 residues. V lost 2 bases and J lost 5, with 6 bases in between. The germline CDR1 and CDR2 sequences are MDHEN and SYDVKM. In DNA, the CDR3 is TGTGCCAGCAGTTTAAAGGGATATGGCTACACCTTC. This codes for CASSLKGYGYTF.